This T cell receptor beta chain comes out of a study of T cells in Graves' hyperthyroidism and ophthalmopathy. Study-level results: The model's output predicted ophthalmopathy at a median of around 6.9 months prior to onset. Most clonotypes expanded in thyroid above 0.001 were likewise present in blood.

Patients with ophthalmopathy all had a Clinical Activity Score of at least 3, a NOSPECS grade of at least 4 and duration under 3 months. Investigators excluded patients with uncontrolled infection, other autoimmune disease, pregnancy or lactation. RNA transcripts were the template for amplifying TCR beta CDR3 regions. The HTBI set primed first-round TCR CDR3 RT-PCR. From the multiplex PCR reads, TCRdb called clonotypes with MiXCR, one entry per CDR3 protein. The table lists about 640,000 distinct CDR3 sequences, roughly 15% of them singletons. The germline V gene has CDR1 DFQATT and CDR2 SNEGSKA (reference sequence). This CDR3 is built from 18 residues. The V gene end was trimmed by 2 bases and the J gene end by 7 bases; junction bases not matched to a gene: 12. A note on this clonotype: The target antigen is unknown.

Sample: blood. The sequence was obtained from a woman between 45 and 65 years old with Graves' ophthalmopathy. The J gene is TRBJ2-1, the V gene TRBV20-1, with 15 bases fitting TRBD2. The CDR3 here is CSARTGTSGRFPLNEQFF. The DNA for the CDR3 is TGCAGTGCTAGAACCGGGACTAGCGGGAGGTTCCCCCTAAATGAGCAGTTCTTC.